Following are 19 T cell receptor beta chains from one sample sequenced in a study of early T cells in non-severe SARS-CoV-2 infection. TCRdb re-analysed the 5' RACE reads in MiXCR, keeping a single row per CDR3 protein. The sample lists 100,000 to 150,000 distinct CDR3 sequences; about 15% were seen once. Sample: whole blood. The source of these receptors is an adult who was a healthcare worker with PCR-confirmed SARS-CoV-2 infection or an uninfected control (not recorded which).

This clonotype was counted only a few times. The genes are TRBV2 and TRBJ2-3, with D perhaps TRBD2 (7 bases). V was cut by 8 bases and J by 1 base, with 10 bases left in between. The CDR3 is 13 amino acids. Germline CDR1 SNHLY, CDR2 FYNNEI. The CDR3 DNA reads as TGTGCCAGCGGGGGGGCGGGCACAGATACGCAGTATTTT. This codes for CASGGAGTDTQYF.

The CDR3: CSVGQANTEAFF. In nucleotides, the CDR3 is TGCAGCGTTGGACAGGCGAACACTGAAGCTTTCTTT. The chain joins TRBV29-1 to TRBJ1-1, with TRBD1 as a possible D gene (6 bases). Per germline, CDR1 SQVTM and CDR2 ANQGSEA. The CDR3 totals 12 residues. V was shortened by 4 bases and J by 1 base, with 7 bases between the two germline ends.

This clonotype was seen ten or more times. This chain connects TRBV19 to TRBJ1-5, with a weak D call TRBD1 (5 bases). Germline CDR1 and CDR2: LNHDA and SQIVND (reference sequence). This CDR3 comprises 14 residues. With 6 bases removed from V and 1 base from J, the gap between germline ends came to 10 bases. Here the CDR3 reads CASRGRQSNQPQHF. For the CDR3, the DNA is TGTGCCAGTAGGGGAAGACAGAGCAATCAGCCCCAGCATTTT.

This chain uses TRBV2 with TRBJ2-1; 8 nucleotides agree with TRBD2. Germline V gene data show CDR1 as SNHLY and CDR2 as FYNNEI. This CDR3 region has 13 residues. The V gene end was trimmed by 8 bases and the J gene end by 5 bases; junction bases not matched to a gene: 5. This CDR3 reads CASGRTSNNEQFF. Written as DNA, the CDR3 is TGTGCCAGCGGTCGGACTAGCAACAATGAGCAGTTCTTC.

This sequence joins TRBV12-3 or TRBV12-4 and TRBJ2-3; no firm D call. The germline V and J ends were trimmed by 3 bases and 3 bases, with 7 bases remaining between them. The CDR3 spans 13 residues. Written as DNA, the CDR3 is TGTGCCAGCAGTTTTTGGGAAACAGATACGCAGTATTTT. This translates into CASSFWETDTQYF.

This clonotype has ten or more counts. The V call is TRBV18, the J call TRBJ2-1; 8 bases line up with TRBD2. Germline V gene data show CDR1 as KGHSH and CDR2 as LQKENI. The V gene end was trimmed by 8 bases and the J gene end by 10 bases; junction bases not matched to a gene: 10. The CDR3 totals 13 residues. The CDR3 nucleotides are TGTGCCAGCACCACTAGCGGAGGGAGGGAGCAGTTCTTC. Translating gives CASTTSGGREQFF.

The V and J genes are TRBV14 and TRBJ2-1; 9 bases are shared with TRBD2. The CDR3 length is 16 residues. Unmatched junction bases numbered 6, after V lost 2 bases and J lost 4 bases. The germline gives CDR1 SGHDN, CDR2 FVKESK. The CDR3 sequence is CASSQSGGGAYNEQFF. DNA of the CDR3: TGTGCCAGCAGCCAATCTGGCGGGGGGGCTTACAATGAGCAGTTCTTC.

In its sample, this clonotype was seen many times. This chain links TRBV5-4 with TRBJ2-7; 9 bases align to TRBD1. Germline CDR1 is SGHNT and CDR2 is YYREEE (reference sequence). The CDR3 is 14 amino acids. The ends lost 3 bases at V and 2 bases at J; junction bases unmatched: 3. CDR3 protein: CASSSGQGTYEQYF. In DNA form, the CDR3 reads TGTGCCAGCAGCTCCGGACAGGGGACCTACGAGCAGTACTTC.

This clonotype came up many times. The chain has TRBV10-3 and TRBJ2-1, with TRBD2 matching 10 bases. Per germline, CDR1 ENHRY and CDR2 SYGVKD. The CDR3 loop spans 15 amino acids. Losses at the gene ends were 4 bases for V and 5 bases for J; bases not matched to a gene: 5. CDR3: CAISVSGTSDNEQFF. DNA of the CDR3: TGTGCCATCAGTGTTAGCGGGACTAGCGACAATGAGCAGTTCTTC.

J is TRBJ2-6 and V is TRBV12-3 or TRBV12-4; D uncertain. This CDR3 is built from 14 residues. The V and J ends lost 1 base and 2 bases respectively, with 3 bases between them. The CDR3 DNA is TGTGCCAGCAGTTTAGACACTGGGGCCAACGTCCTGACTTTC. Its protein is CASSLDTGANVLTF.

This clonotype turned up a few times. The rearrangement links TRBV9 to TRBJ2-2, with TRBD1 matching over 8 bases. Germline-derived CDR1 and CDR2 are SGDLS and YYNGEE. This CDR3 spans 16 amino acids. Losses at the gene ends were 0 bases for V and 6 bases for J; bases not matched to a gene: 7. The CDR3 nucleotides are TGTGCCAGCAGCGTAGTTGAGGGACAGGTGTCCGGGGAGCTGTTTTTT. Its translation is CASSVVEGQVSGELFF.

Worth noting for this clonotype: The junction departs from the called germline gene at one end, perhaps through a read error. This sequence joins TRBV2 and TRBJ2-1; D is uncertain. The length of the CDR3 is 9 residues. The germline gives CDR1 SNHLY, CDR2 FYNNEI. The CDR3 DNA follows: TGTGCCACCTCCCTGGAGCAGTCCTTC. Translated, it gives CATSLEQSF.

CDR3 DNA: TGCAGCGTTGAATCGGCTAGCGGAGATACGCAGTATTTT. Translated: CSVESASGDTQYF. The chain recombines TRBV29-1 with TRBJ2-3; 7 bases match TRBD2. The germline V gene has CDR1 SQVTM and CDR2 ANQGSEA. V was pared by 2 bases and J by 5 bases, with 4 bases of the junction left unmatched. This CDR3 is 13 amino acids long.

This clonotype was detected a few times. This rearrangement joins TRBV20-1 to TRBJ2-3, with no clear D. The CDR3 is 13 residues long. The V gene lost 3 bases and the J gene lost 2 bases, with 9 bases spanning the gap. From germline, CDR1 is DFQATT and CDR2 SNEGSKA (reference sequence). CDR3: CSARETTTDTQYF. DNA of the CDR3: TGCAGTGCTAGGGAGACGACCACAGATACGCAGTATTTT.

This chain joins TRBV6-6 and TRBJ1-4; D gene uncertain. The CDR3 contains 13 residues. The germline gives CDR1 MNHNY, CDR2 SVGAGI (reference sequence). Trimming pared 6 bases from V and 7 bases from J, leaving 12 bases between. This CDR3 reads CASRTEHGEKLFF. CDR3 nucleotides: TGTGCCAGCAGGACTGAGCACGGTGAAAAACTGTTTTTT.

The chain carries TRBV5-1 and TRBJ2-3; 11 bases map to TRBD2. Germline V lookup: CDR1 SGHRS, CDR2 YFSETQ. The CDR3 loop spans 16 amino acids. V lost 5 bases to trimming and J lost 6 bases; unmatched junction nucleotides: 11. Written as DNA, the CDR3 is TGCGCCAGCAGGGAGATAGCGGGGGGGCCGGGTGATACGCAGTATTTT. It specifies CASREIAGGPGDTQYF.

V usage is TRBV28 and J usage is TRBJ2-5; 8 bases are shared with TRBD1. CDR1 MDHEN and CDR2 SYDVKM come from the germline V gene. With 3 bases clipped from V and 3 bases from J, the junction kept 3 bases outside the gene matches. This CDR3 is 14 amino acids long. The CDR3 DNA sequence: TGTGCCAGCAGTTTGGACAGGGTAAAAGAGACCCAGTACTTC. This translates into CASSLDRVKETQYF.

This chain uses TRBV29-1 with TRBJ1-1; the D is unclear. The germline V and J ends were trimmed by 4 bases and 0 bases, with 9 bases remaining between them. CDR3 length: 13 amino acids. The germline gives CDR1 SQVTM, CDR2 ANQGSEA. CDR3 amino acids: CSVVGQLNTEAFF. The CDR3 region has the DNA TGCAGCGTTGTGGGCCAATTGAACACTGAAGCTTTCTTT.

J is TRBJ2-7 and V is TRBV20-1; D ambiguous. In germline, CDR1 is DFQATT, CDR2 SNEGSKA (reference sequence). Trimming pared 6 bases from V and 0 bases from J, leaving 15 bases between. The CDR3 has 14 amino acids. DNA for the CDR3: TGCAGTGCGGGAACGGGTATCTTCTCCTACGAGCAGTACTTC. Amino acid sequence: CSAGTGIFSYEQYF.